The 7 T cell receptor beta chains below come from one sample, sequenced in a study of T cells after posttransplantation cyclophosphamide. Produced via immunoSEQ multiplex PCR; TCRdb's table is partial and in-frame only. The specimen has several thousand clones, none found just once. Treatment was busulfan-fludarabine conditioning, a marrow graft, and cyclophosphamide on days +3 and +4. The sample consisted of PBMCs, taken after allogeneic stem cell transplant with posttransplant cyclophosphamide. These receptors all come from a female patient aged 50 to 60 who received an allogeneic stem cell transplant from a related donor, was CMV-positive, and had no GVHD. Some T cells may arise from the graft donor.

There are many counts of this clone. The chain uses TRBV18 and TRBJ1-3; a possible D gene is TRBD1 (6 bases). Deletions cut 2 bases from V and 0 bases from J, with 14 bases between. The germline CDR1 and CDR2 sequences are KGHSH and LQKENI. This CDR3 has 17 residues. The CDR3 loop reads CASSPARGELSGNTIYF. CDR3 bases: TGTGCCAGCTCACCAGCCAGGGGCGAACTCTCTGGAAACACCATATATTTT.

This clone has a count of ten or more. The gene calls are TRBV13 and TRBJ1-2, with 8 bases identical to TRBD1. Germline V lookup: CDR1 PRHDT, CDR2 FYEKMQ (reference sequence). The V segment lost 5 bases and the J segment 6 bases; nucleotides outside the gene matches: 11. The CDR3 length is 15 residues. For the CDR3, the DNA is TGTGCCAGCAGCCTGGCCGCGGACAGGGTCCATGGCTACACCTTC. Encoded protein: CASSLAADRVHGYTF.

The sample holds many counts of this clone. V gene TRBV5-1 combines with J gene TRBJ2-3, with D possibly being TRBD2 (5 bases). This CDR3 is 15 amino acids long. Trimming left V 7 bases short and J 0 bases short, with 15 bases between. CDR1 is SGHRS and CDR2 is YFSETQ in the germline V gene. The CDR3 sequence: CASSDSAISTDTQYF. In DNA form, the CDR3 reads TGCGCCAGCTCGGACTCGGCCATCAGCACAGATACGCAGTATTTT.

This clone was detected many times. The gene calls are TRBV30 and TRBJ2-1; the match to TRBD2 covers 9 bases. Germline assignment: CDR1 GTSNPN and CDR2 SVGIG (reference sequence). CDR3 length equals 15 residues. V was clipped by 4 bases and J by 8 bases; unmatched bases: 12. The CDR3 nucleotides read TGTGCCTGGACCCCCGGGACTAGCTATTTCGATGAGCAGTTCTTC. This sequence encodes CAWTPGTSYFDEQFF.

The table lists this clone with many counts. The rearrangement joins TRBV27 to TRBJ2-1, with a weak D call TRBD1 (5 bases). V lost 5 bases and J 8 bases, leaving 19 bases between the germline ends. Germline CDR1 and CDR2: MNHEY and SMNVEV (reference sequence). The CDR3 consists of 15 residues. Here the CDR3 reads CASSGLQASLHEQFF. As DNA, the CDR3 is TGTGCCAGCAGTGGGTTACAGGCATCTCTCCATGAGCAGTTCTTC.

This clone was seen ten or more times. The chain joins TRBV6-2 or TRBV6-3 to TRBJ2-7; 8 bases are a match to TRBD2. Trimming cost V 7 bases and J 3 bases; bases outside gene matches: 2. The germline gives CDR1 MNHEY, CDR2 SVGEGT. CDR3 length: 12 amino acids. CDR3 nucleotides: TGTGCCAGCACGGGACTAGACTACGAGCAGTACTTC. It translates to CASTGLDYEQYF.

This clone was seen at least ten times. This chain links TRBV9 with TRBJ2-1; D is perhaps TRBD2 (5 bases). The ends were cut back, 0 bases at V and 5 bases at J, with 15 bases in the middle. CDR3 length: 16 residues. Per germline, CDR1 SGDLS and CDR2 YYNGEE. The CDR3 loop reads CASSVGERPRDNEQFF. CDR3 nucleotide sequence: TGTGCCAGCAGCGTAGGGGAGCGGCCGAGGGACAATGAGCAGTTCTTC. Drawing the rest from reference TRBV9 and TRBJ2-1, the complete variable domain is DSGVTQTPKHLITATGQRVTLRCSPRSGDLSVYWYQQSLDQGLQFLIQYYNGEERAKGNILERFSAQQFPDLHSELNLSSLELGDSALYFCASSVGERPRDNEQFFGPGTRLTVL.